This is a list of T cell receptor beta chains from one sample in a study of blood T cell repertoires in COVID-19. Method: immunoSEQ multiplex PCR; TCRdb's copy keeps in-frame clones and lacks some. The top ten clones hold around 11% of a sample with 250,000 to 300,000 clones, 85% to 90% of them seen once. The sample taken for sequencing was peripheral blood. The receptors derive from a young woman with COVID-19, enrolled during active disease. CDR3s include the opening cysteine and the closing phenylalanine or tryptophan. D genes are given only for firm matches. Size values are once, few and many counts, or a class for expanded clones, and some rows have none.

J gene: TRBJ2-3; clone size: few; CDR3 length: 21; V gene: TRBV5-1; D gene: TRBD2; CDR3 protein: CASSSPSGRFEGRTSTDTQYF; CDR3 DNA: TGCGCCAGCAGCTCACCGAGCGGGAGGTTTGAAGGGAGGACTAGCACAGATACGCAGTATTTT
J gene: TRBJ2-3; clone size: -; CDR3 length: 15; V gene: TRBV10-3; D gene: TRBD1; CDR3 protein: CATALLGQRTDTQYF; CDR3 DNA: TGTGCCACCGCTCTATTGGGACAGCGCACAGATACGCAGTATTTT
J gene: TRBJ1-6; clone size: -; CDR3 length: 16; V gene: TRBV6-5; D gene: -; CDR3 protein: CASSYSGRDYNSPLHF; CDR3 DNA: TGTGCCAGCAGTTACTCTGGCAGGGATTATAATTCACCCCTCCACTTT
J gene: TRBJ2-1; clone size: -; CDR3 length: 17; V gene: TRBV10-1; D gene: TRBD1; CDR3 protein: CASSDPGRDRGINEQFF; CDR3 DNA: TGCGCCAGCAGTGACCCCGGCCGGGACAGGGGGATCAATGAGCAGTTCTTC
J gene: TRBJ1-1; clone size: -; CDR3 length: 15; V gene: TRBV9; D gene: -; CDR3 protein: CASSAVGQTNTEAFF; CDR3 DNA: TGTGCCAGCAGCGCGGTAGGACAGACGAACACTGAAGCTTTCTTT
J gene: TRBJ1-3; clone size: -; CDR3 length: 14; V gene: TRBV2; D gene: TRBD1; CDR3 protein: CASSVDRSGNTIYF; CDR3 DNA: TGTGCCAGCAGTGTGGACAGGAGTGGAAACACCATATATTTT
J gene: TRBJ2-3; clone size: -; CDR3 length: 15; V gene: TRBV5-1; D gene: TRBD2; CDR3 protein: CASSFGAGSTDTQYF; CDR3 DNA: TGCGCCAGCAGCTTTGGAGCGGGGAGCACAGATACGCAGTATTTT
J gene: TRBJ2-1; clone size: -; CDR3 length: 16; V gene: TRBV9; D gene: -; CDR3 protein: CASSPRARERRNEQFF; CDR3 DNA: TGTGCCAGCAGCCCCCGGGCCCGGGAGAGGCGGAATGAGCAGTTCTTC
J gene: TRBJ2-1; clone size: -; CDR3 length: 14; V gene: TRBV19; D gene: -; CDR3 protein: CASSLQGFYNEQFF; CDR3 DNA: TGTGCCAGTAGTCTTCAGGGTTTCTACAATGAGCAGTTCTTC
J gene: TRBJ2-5; clone size: -; CDR3 length: 16; V gene: TRBV6-6; D gene: TRBD2; CDR3 protein: CASSRLAGGSRETQYF; CDR3 DNA: TGTGCCAGCAGTCGACTGGCGGGAGGGTCGCGAGAGACCCAGTACTTC
J gene: TRBJ2-7; clone size: few; CDR3 length: 16; V gene: TRBV15; D gene: TRBD1; CDR3 protein: CATSGGTTGGRYEQYF; CDR3 DNA: TGTGCCACCAGCGGTGGAACGACAGGGGGGAGATACGAGCAGTACTTC
J gene: TRBJ2-1; clone size: few; CDR3 length: 18; V gene: TRBV7-9; D gene: TRBD2; CDR3 protein: CASSLGTSGRADYNEQFF; CDR3 DNA: TGTGCCAGCAGCTTAGGGACTAGCGGGAGGGCGGACTACAATGAGCAGTTCTTC
J gene: TRBJ2-1; clone size: -; CDR3 length: 15; V gene: TRBV29-1; D gene: -; CDR3 protein: CSVEDEAGFYNEQFF; CDR3 DNA: TGCAGCGTTGAAGATGAGGCGGGATTCTACAATGAGCAGTTCTTC
J gene: TRBJ2-5; clone size: -; CDR3 length: 16; V gene: TRBV6-1; D gene: -; CDR3 protein: CASSEPATGLRETQYF; CDR3 DNA: TGTGCCAGCAGTGAGCCCGCCACAGGGCTCCGAGAGACCCAGTACTTC
J gene: TRBJ2-1; clone size: -; CDR3 length: 17; V gene: TRBV24-1; D gene: -; CDR3 protein: CATSASPGQGPYNEQFF; CDR3 DNA: TGTGCCACCAGTGCTTCCCCGGGGCAGGGGCCCTACAATGAGCAGTTCTTC
J gene: TRBJ1-2; clone size: -; CDR3 length: 14; V gene: TRBV7-2; D gene: -; CDR3 protein: CASSLAGHSGGYTF; CDR3 DNA: TGTGCCAGCAGCTTAGCGGGACATTCAGGTGGCTACACCTTC
J gene: TRBJ1-5; clone size: -; CDR3 length: 15; V gene: TRBV7-8; D gene: TRBD1; CDR3 protein: CASRSGTGGNQPQHF; CDR3 DNA: TGTGCCAGCAGATCAGGGACAGGAGGCAATCAGCCCCAGCATTTT
J gene: TRBJ1-5; clone size: -; CDR3 length: 12; V gene: TRBV24-1; D gene: -; CDR3 protein: CATSAPGQPQHF; CDR3 DNA: TGTGCCACCAGTGCCCCGGGGCAGCCCCAGCATTTT
J gene: TRBJ2-7; clone size: -; CDR3 length: 14; V gene: TRBV28; D gene: TRBD2; CDR3 protein: CASSLLAGAYEQYF; CDR3 DNA: TGTGCCAGCAGTTTACTAGCGGGAGCCTACGAGCAGTACTTC
J gene: TRBJ1-2; clone size: -; CDR3 length: 12; V gene: TRBV6-5; D gene: -; CDR3 protein: CASSRDNYGYTF; CDR3 DNA: TGTGCCAGCAGTAGAGATAACTATGGCTACACCTTC
J gene: TRBJ2-7; clone size: -; CDR3 length: 14; V gene: TRBV28; D gene: TRBD1; CDR3 protein: CASRTGGSFYEQYF; CDR3 DNA: TGTGCCAGCAGAACAGGGGGAAGTTTCTACGAGCAGTACTTC
J gene: TRBJ1-2; clone size: once; CDR3 length: 13; V gene: TRBV29-1; D gene: TRBD1; CDR3 protein: CSVETGTAYGYTF; CDR3 DNA: TGCAGCGTTGAAACCGGGACAGCTTATGGCTACACCTTC
J gene: TRBJ2-3; clone size: -; CDR3 length: 16; V gene: TRBV4-2; D gene: TRBD2; CDR3 protein: CASSQDSLAGVGTQYF; CDR3 DNA: TGTGCCAGCAGCCAAGATTCACTAGCGGGAGTAGGTACGCAGTATTTT
J gene: TRBJ2-5; clone size: -; CDR3 length: 15; V gene: TRBV27; D gene: -; CDR3 protein: CASSLLGAGQETQYF; CDR3 DNA: TGTGCCAGCAGTTTGTTGGGTGCAGGTCAAGAGACCCAGTACTTC
J gene: TRBJ2-7; clone size: -; CDR3 length: 12; V gene: TRBV5-1; D gene: -; CDR3 protein: CASSSATYEQYF; CDR3 DNA: TGCGCCAGCAGCTCCGCTACCTACGAGCAGTACTTC
J gene: TRBJ2-1; clone size: -; CDR3 length: 17; V gene: TRBV29-1; D gene: TRBD2; CDR3 protein: CSVVPLSGSGAANEQFF; CDR3 DNA: TGCAGCGTTGTTCCCCTTAGCGGGAGCGGTGCGGCCAATGAGCAGTTCTTC
J gene: TRBJ1-1; clone size: -; CDR3 length: 15; V gene: TRBV5-6; D gene: -; CDR3 protein: CASSLGQLLNTEAFF; CDR3 DNA: TGTGCCAGCAGCTTGGGACAGCTGTTGAACACTGAAGCTTTCTTT
J gene: TRBJ2-3; clone size: -; CDR3 length: 17; V gene: TRBV24-1; D gene: -; CDR3 protein: CATSDNGQGLSTDTQYF; CDR3 DNA: TGTGCCACCAGTGACAACGGACAGGGACTAAGCACAGATACGCAGTATTTT
J gene: TRBJ2-1; clone size: -; CDR3 length: 15; V gene: TRBV25-1; D gene: -; CDR3 protein: CASSGTARSYNEQFF; CDR3 DNA: TGTGCCAGCAGTGGGACAGCGCGGTCCTACAATGAGCAGTTCTTC
J gene: TRBJ1-1; clone size: once; CDR3 length: 12; V gene: TRBV5-1; D gene: -; CDR3 protein: CASSVTGAEAFF; CDR3 DNA: TGCGCCAGCAGCGTGACCGGGGCTGAAGCTTTCTTT
J gene: TRBJ1-5; clone size: -; CDR3 length: 15; V gene: TRBV28; D gene: -; CDR3 protein: CASSLIDRGNQPQHF; CDR3 DNA: TGTGCCAGCAGTTTGATAGATCGGGGCAATCAGCCCCAGCATTTT
J gene: TRBJ1-4; clone size: -; CDR3 length: 15; V gene: TRBV7-2; D gene: -; CDR3 protein: CASSLRGRGMGKLFF; CDR3 DNA: TGTGCCAGCAGCTTGAGAGGCAGGGGCATGGGAAAACTGTTTTTT
J gene: TRBJ2-7; clone size: -; CDR3 length: 15; V gene: TRBV18; D gene: TRBD2; CDR3 protein: CASSPQTSGKGEQYF; CDR3 DNA: TGTGCCAGCTCACCGCAGACTAGCGGGAAGGGCGAGCAGTACTTC
J gene: TRBJ2-7; clone size: -; CDR3 length: 15; V gene: TRBV7-9; D gene: TRBD1; CDR3 protein: CASSFEGAGGHEQYF; CDR3 DNA: TGTGCCAGCAGCTTCGAAGGGGCAGGGGGCCACGAGCAGTACTTC
J gene: TRBJ2-1; clone size: -; CDR3 length: 13; V gene: TRBV27; D gene: -; CDR3 protein: CASGGNPYNEQFF; CDR3 DNA: TGTGCCAGCGGCGGGAATCCCTACAATGAGCAGTTCTTC
J gene: TRBJ2-7; clone size: -; CDR3 length: 16; V gene: TRBV2; D gene: TRBD2; CDR3 protein: CASSREASGITYEQYF; CDR3 DNA: TGTGCCAGCAGCAGAGAGGCTAGCGGGATTACGTACGAGCAGTACTTC
J gene: TRBJ1-2; clone size: -; CDR3 length: 14; V gene: TRBV30; D gene: -; CDR3 protein: CAWSPRTANYGYTF; CDR3 DNA: TGTGCCTGGAGTCCGCGGACAGCTAACTATGGCTACACCTTC
J gene: TRBJ2-5; clone size: -; CDR3 length: 15; V gene: TRBV5-4; D gene: -; CDR3 protein: CASSLDLRGQETQYF; CDR3 DNA: TGTGCCAGCAGCTTGGACCTGCGGGGTCAAGAGACCCAGTACTTC
J gene: TRBJ1-3; clone size: -; CDR3 length: 16; V gene: TRBV2; D gene: -; CDR3 protein: CAGSLGGRYSGNTIYF; CDR3 DNA: TGTGCCGGCAGTCTGGGAGGCCGTTACTCTGGAAACACCATATATTTT
J gene: TRBJ2-7; clone size: -; CDR3 length: 14; V gene: TRBV3-1/TRBV3-2; D gene: TRBD2; CDR3 protein: CASSRGLAAREQYF; CDR3 DNA: TGTGCCAGCAGCCGGGGACTAGCAGCCAGGGAGCAGTACTTC
J gene: TRBJ2-3; clone size: -; CDR3 length: 13; V gene: TRBV6-5; D gene: TRBD1; CDR3 protein: CASKRTGDGTQYF; CDR3 DNA: TGTGCCAGCAAAAGGACAGGGGACGGTACGCAGTATTTT
J gene: TRBJ1-1; clone size: -; CDR3 length: 14; V gene: TRBV18; D gene: -; CDR3 protein: CASSPTRGFPGAFF; CDR3 DNA: TGTGCCAGCTCACCAACCAGGGGTTTTCCTGGGGCTTTCTTT
J gene: TRBJ2-2; clone size: once; CDR3 length: 14; V gene: TRBV5-1; D gene: -; CDR3 protein: CASRTGSGTGELFF; CDR3 DNA: TGCGCCAGCAGGACAGGATCGGGCACCGGGGAGCTGTTTTTT
J gene: TRBJ1-4; clone size: -; CDR3 length: 14; V gene: TRBV5-5; D gene: -; CDR3 protein: CASSSGATNEKLFF; CDR3 DNA: TGTGCCAGCAGCTCAGGGGCAACTAATGAAAAACTGTTTTTT
J gene: TRBJ1-1; clone size: -; CDR3 length: 14; V gene: TRBV6-5; D gene: -; CDR3 protein: CASSTRRVNTEAFF; CDR3 DNA: TGTGCCAGCAGTACCCGACGGGTGAACACTGAAGCTTTCTTT
J gene: TRBJ1-4; clone size: -; CDR3 length: 15; V gene: TRBV4-1; D gene: -; CDR3 protein: CASSQSQTDLKKLFF; CDR3 DNA: TGCGCCAGCAGCCAATCGCAGACAGATTTGAAAAAACTGTTTTTT
J gene: TRBJ2-1; clone size: once; CDR3 length: 16; V gene: TRBV18; D gene: TRBD2; CDR3 protein: CASSSLSGRLGNEQFF; CDR3 DNA: TGTGCCAGCTCGTCCCTTAGCGGGAGACTTGGGAATGAGCAGTTCTTC
J gene: TRBJ1-1; clone size: -; CDR3 length: 12; V gene: TRBV29-1; D gene: -; CDR3 protein: CSVRDVNTEAFF; CDR3 DNA: TGCAGCGTACGAGATGTGAACACTGAAGCTTTCTTT
J gene: TRBJ2-7; clone size: -; CDR3 length: 15; V gene: TRBV13; D gene: TRBD1; CDR3 protein: CASSLGRDRDDEQYF; CDR3 DNA: TGTGCCAGCAGCTTAGGCCGGGACAGGGACGACGAGCAGTACTTC
J gene: TRBJ2-5; clone size: -; CDR3 length: 12; V gene: TRBV7-9; D gene: -; CDR3 protein: CASSSGSETQYF; CDR3 DNA: TGTGCCAGCAGCTCAGGGTCCGAGACCCAGTACTTC
J gene: TRBJ2-1; clone size: many; CDR3 length: 15; V gene: TRBV27; D gene: -; CDR3 protein: CASGGGDSLYNEQFF; CDR3 DNA: TGTGCCAGCGGAGGGGGGGACTCGCTATACAATGAGCAGTTCTTC
J gene: TRBJ2-2; clone size: -; CDR3 length: 17; V gene: TRBV5-6; D gene: -; CDR3 protein: CASSLGDTRFGTGELFF; CDR3 DNA: TGTGCCAGCAGCTTGGGGGACACAAGGTTCGGCACCGGGGAGCTGTTTTTT
J gene: TRBJ2-2; clone size: -; CDR3 length: 16; V gene: TRBV9; D gene: -; CDR3 protein: CASSVGRGMNTGELFF; CDR3 DNA: TGTGCCAGCAGCGTAGGACGGGGTATGAACACCGGGGAGCTGTTTTTT
J gene: TRBJ2-7; clone size: once; CDR3 length: 15; V gene: TRBV6-4; D gene: -; CDR3 protein: CASSDSTRGRDEQYF; CDR3 DNA: TGTGCCAGCAGTGACTCCACGCGGGGAAGGGACGAGCAGTACTTC
J gene: TRBJ1-6; clone size: once; CDR3 length: 17; V gene: TRBV9; D gene: TRBD1; CDR3 protein: CASSVGPGQGINSPLHF; CDR3 DNA: TGTGCCAGCAGCGTTGGGCCGGGACAGGGAATTAATTCACCCCTCCACTTT
J gene: TRBJ1-2; clone size: -; CDR3 length: 13; V gene: TRBV20-1; D gene: -; CDR3 protein: CSASSSPNYGYTF; CDR3 DNA: TGCAGTGCTAGTTCGTCCCCTAACTATGGCTACACCTTC
J gene: TRBJ2-7; clone size: -; CDR3 length: 13; V gene: TRBV30; D gene: -; CDR3 protein: CAWSGTGPREQYF; CDR3 DNA: TGTGCCTGGAGCGGGACTGGGCCTCGGGAGCAGTACTTC
J gene: TRBJ2-2; clone size: -; CDR3 length: 14; V gene: TRBV21-1; D gene: -; CDR3 protein: CASSHSGKTGELFF; CDR3 DNA: TGTGCCAGCAGTCATAGCGGGAAAACCGGGGAGCTGTTTTTT